This T cell receptor (beta chain) was profiled in a study of blood T cell repertoires in COVID-19. About the research overall: From T cells, B-cell-depleted T cells, or PBMCs came the material, which was cDNA or gDNA.

This CDR3 has 17 amino acids. CDR1 is ENHRY, CDR2 SYGVKD, per germline. V was clipped by 3 bases and J by 8 bases; unmatched bases: 8. Original methodology: Nucleated cell counts were estimated from reference gene primer amplification. The repertoire was sequenced with immunoSEQ multiplex PCR; TCRdb's copy has only in-frame clones and lacks some. V and J calls and clone size are given by that table; D and trimming were obtained from the DNA. The table records some 93,000 clones, 86% of them present only once. This clonotype originated in a man aged 45 to 65 with acute or convalescent COVID-19. The chain recombines TRBV10-3 with TRBJ2-1, with 15 bases lining up with TRBD2. Sequenced: peripheral blood. The CDR3 region is CAISDRTSGRVSDEQFF. The CDR3 coding sequence is TGTGCCATCAGTGACCGGACTAGCGGGAGGGTCAGTGATGAGCAGTTCTTC.